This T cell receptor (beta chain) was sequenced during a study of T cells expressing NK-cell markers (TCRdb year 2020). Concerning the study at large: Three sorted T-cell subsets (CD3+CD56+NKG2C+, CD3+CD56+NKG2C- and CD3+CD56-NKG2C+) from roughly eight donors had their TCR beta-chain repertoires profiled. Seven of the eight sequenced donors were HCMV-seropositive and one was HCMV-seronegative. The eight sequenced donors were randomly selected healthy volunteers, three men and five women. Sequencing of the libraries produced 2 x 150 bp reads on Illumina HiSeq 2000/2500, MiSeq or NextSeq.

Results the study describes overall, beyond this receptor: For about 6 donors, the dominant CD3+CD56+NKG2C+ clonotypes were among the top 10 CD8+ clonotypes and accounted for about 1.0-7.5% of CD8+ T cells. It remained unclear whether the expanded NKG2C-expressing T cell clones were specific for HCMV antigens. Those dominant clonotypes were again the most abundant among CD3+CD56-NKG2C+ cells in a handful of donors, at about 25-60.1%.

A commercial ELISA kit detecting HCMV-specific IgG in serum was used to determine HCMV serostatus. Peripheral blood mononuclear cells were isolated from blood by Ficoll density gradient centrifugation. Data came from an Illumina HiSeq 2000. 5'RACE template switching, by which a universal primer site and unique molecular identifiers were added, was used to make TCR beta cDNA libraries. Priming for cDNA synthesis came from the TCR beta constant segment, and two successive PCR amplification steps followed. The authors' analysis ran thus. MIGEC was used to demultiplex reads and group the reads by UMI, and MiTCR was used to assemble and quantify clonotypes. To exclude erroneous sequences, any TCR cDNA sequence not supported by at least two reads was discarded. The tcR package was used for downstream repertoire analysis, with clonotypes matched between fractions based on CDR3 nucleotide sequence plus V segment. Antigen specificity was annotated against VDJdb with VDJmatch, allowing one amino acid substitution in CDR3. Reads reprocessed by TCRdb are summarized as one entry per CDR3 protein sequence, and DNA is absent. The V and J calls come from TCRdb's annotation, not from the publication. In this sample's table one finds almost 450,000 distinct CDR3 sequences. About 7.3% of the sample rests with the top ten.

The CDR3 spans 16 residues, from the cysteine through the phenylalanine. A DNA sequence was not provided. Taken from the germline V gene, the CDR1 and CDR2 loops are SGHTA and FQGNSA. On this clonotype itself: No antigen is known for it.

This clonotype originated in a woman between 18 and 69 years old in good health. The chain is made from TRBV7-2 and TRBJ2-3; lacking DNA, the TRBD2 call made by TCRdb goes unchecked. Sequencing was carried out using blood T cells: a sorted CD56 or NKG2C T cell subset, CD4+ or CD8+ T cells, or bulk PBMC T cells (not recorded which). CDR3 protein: CASSLLTGLGGDTQYF.